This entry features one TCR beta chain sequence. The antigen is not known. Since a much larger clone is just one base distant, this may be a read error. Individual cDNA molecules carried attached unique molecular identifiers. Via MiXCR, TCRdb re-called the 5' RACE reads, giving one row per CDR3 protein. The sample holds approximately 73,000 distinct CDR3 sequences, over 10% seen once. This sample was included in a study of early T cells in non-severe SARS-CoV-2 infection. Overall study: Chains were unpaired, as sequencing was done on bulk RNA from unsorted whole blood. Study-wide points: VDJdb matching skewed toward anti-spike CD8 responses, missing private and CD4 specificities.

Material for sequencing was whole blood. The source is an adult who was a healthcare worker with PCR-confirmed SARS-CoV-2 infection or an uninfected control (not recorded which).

Here the CDR3 reads CASGFRPDYDEQFF. CDR3 DNA: TGTGCTAGTGGTTTTCGGCCCGACTACGATGAGCAGTTCTTC. The chain carries TRBV12-5 and TRBJ2-1; possibly TRBD2 for D (5 bases). From germline, CDR1 is LGHNT and CDR2 FRNRAP. The length of the CDR3 is 14 residues. Full variable domain (remainder filled in from reference TRBV12-5 and TRBJ2-1): DARVTQTPRHKVTEMGQEVTMRCQPILGHNTVFWYRQTMMQGLELLAYFRNRAPLDDSGMPKDRFSAEMPDATLATLKIQPSEPRDSAVYFCASGFRPDYDEQFFGPGTRLTVL.